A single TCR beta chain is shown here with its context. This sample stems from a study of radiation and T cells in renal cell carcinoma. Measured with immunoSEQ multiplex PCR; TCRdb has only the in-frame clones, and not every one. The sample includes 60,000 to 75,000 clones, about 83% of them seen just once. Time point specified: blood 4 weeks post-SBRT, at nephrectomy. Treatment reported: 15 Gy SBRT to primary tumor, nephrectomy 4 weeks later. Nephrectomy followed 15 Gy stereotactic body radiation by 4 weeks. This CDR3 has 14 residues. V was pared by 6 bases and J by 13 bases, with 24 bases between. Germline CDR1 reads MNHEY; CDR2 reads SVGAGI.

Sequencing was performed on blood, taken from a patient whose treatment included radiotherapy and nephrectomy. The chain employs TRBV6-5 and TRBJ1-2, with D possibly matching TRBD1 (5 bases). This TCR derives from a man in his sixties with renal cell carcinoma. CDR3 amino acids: CASRPEGQGDSITF. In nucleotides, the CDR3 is TGTGCCAGCAGACCCGAAGGTCAGGGCGATTCAATCACCTTC.